This record looks at one T cell receptor (beta chain) sequence and its context. The data stem from a study of beta chain features in type 1 diabetes. Isolated RNA was reverse transcribed in full, so expressed TCRB transcripts were sequenced. The method was immunoSEQ multiplex PCR; TCRdb's version includes in-frame clones alone and lacks a portion of them. The sample contains 900,000 or so clones, roughly 15% of which appear only once. From germline, CDR1 is SGHTA and CDR2 FQGNSA. The CDR3 covers 14 residues. Trimming took off 1 base at V and 9 bases at J, with 16 bases between the two ends. Material: naive CD4+ T cells from blood. The sequence came from a woman between 18 and 30 years old in good health. The chain joins TRBV7-2 to TRBJ2-7; no definite D call. Here the CDR3 reads CASSLGSPLNVQYF. The CDR3 nucleotides are TGTGCCAGCAGCTTAGGATCGCCACTTAATGTGCAGTACTTC.